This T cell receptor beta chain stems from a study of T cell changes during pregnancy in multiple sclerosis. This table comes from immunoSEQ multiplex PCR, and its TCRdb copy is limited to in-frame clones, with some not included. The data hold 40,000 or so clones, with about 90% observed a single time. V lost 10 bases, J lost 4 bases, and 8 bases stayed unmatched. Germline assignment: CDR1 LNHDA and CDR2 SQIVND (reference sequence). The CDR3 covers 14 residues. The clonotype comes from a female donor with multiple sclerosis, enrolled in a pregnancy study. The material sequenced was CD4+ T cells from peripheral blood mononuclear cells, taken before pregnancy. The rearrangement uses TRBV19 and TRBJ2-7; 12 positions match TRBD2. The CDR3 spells CATSPTSGGYEQYF. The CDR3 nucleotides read TGTGCCACCTCCCCGACTAGCGGGGGTTACGAGCAGTACTTC.